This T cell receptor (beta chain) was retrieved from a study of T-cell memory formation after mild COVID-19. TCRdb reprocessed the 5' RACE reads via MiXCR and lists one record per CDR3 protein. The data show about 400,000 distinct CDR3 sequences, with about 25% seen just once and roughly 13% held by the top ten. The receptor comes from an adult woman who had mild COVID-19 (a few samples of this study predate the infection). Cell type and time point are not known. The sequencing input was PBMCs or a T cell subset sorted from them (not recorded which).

CDR3 residues: CASSVLVGGVGRNTGELFF. CDR3 DNA: TGTGCCAGCAGCGTACTCGTCGGCGGAGTTGGGAGAAACACCGGGGAGCTGTTTTTT. This chain uses TRBV7-6 with TRBJ2-2; the D gene is possibly TRBD2 (5 bases). The CDR3 loop spans 19 amino acids. Trimming took off 5 bases at V and 2 bases at J, with 24 bases between the two ends. Per the germline V gene, CDR1 is SGHVS and CDR2 is FNYEAQ.